In its sample, the clone carrying this T cell receptor (beta chain) was seen many times. The study defined stable Graves' hyperthyroidism as no ophthalmopathy progression within 18 months. Among the patients, aged 18 to 65, hyperthyroidism was newly diagnosed and had lasted under 2 months. The sample originates from a study of T cells in Graves' hyperthyroidism and ophthalmopathy. The germline V gene encodes CDR1 SGHRS and CDR2 YFSETQ. V was clipped by 2 bases and J by 1 base, with 6 bases between them. The CDR3 totals 14 residues. RNA transcripts yielded amplified TCR beta CDR3 regions. The HTBI set primed first-round TCR CDR3 RT-PCR. TCRdb ran MiXCR on the multiplex PCR reads and lists one entry per CDR3 protein. In the table there are under 350,000 distinct CDR3 sequences, over 20% of which are singletons.

Material for sequencing was blood. The chain couples TRBV5-1 to TRBJ2-2, with no clear D. This clonotype originated in a woman aged 45-65 years with Graves' hyperthyroidism. The CDR3 is CASSLALNTGELFF. The CDR3 bases are TGCGCCAGCAGCTTAGCACTGAACACCGGGGAGCTGTTTTTT.